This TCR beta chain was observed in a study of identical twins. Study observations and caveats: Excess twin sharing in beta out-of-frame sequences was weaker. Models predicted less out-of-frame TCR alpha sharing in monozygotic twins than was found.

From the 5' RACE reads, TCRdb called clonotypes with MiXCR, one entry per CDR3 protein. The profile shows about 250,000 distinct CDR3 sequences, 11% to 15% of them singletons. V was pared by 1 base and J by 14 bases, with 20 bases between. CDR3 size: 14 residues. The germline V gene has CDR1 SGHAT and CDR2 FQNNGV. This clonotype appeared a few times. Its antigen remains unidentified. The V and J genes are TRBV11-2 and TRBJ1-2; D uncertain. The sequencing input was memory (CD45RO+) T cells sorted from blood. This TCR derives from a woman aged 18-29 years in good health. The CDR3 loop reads CASSLGHSTPSGTF. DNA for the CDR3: TGTGCCAGCAGCTTAGGGCATAGTACACCTTCGGGGACCTTC.